This record covers a single T cell receptor (beta chain). The data were taken from a study of blood T cell repertoires in COVID-19. Study-level information: Some COVID-19 samples were acute and others convalescent; all came from the United States, Italy and Spain. T cells, B-cell-depleted T cells, or PBMCs supplied cDNA or gDNA.

The CDR3 consists of 16 residues. The germline V gene encodes CDR1 SGHTA and CDR2 FQGNSA. The V gene lost 2 bases and the J gene lost 3 bases, with 11 bases spanning the gap. TCRdb's copy holds only in-frame clones and misses some; the assay was immunoSEQ multiplex PCR. This table has under 170,000 clones, around 84% appearing once. This TCR derives from a man aged 65-85 years with acute or convalescent COVID-19. Sequenced material: peripheral blood. The rearrangement links TRBV7-2 to TRBJ1-6; D gene unclear. CDR3 residues: CASSLRIGSYNSPLHF. CDR3 sequence (DNA): TGTGCCAGCAGCTTACGTATAGGGAGCTATAATTCACCCCTCCACTTT.